This T cell receptor beta chain was sequenced during a study of cytomegalovirus exposure and HLA in healthy donors. The germline V and J ends were trimmed by 5 bases and 0 bases, with 11 bases remaining between them. This CDR3 region has 15 residues. Germline CDR1 and CDR2: SGHAT and FQNNGV. With 60 Vbeta and 13 Jbeta primers, the PCR was carried out. TCRdb's table, derived via immunoSEQ multiplex PCR, lists solely in-frame clones and lacks some. Among fewer than 150,000 clones listed, over 80% were seen once. Sequenced input: PBMCs. The TCR was taken from a man between 50 and 59 years old in good health and CMV-seronegative. The chain carries TRBV11-2 and TRBJ1-3; D is undetermined. As DNA, the CDR3 is TGTGCCAGCAGCCCCCGGGTTGCCTCTGGAAACACCATATATTTT. Translation gives CASSPRVASGNTIYF.